This T cell receptor (beta chain) was captured in a study of tumor and adjacent non-tumor tissue in lung cancer. About the research overall: The patients, approximately 9 men and about 5 women, were roughly 30 to 80 with stage I to III disease.

Germline loops: CDR1 SGHTA, CDR2 FQGTGA. The CDR3 loop spans 13 amino acids. A modified ARM-PCR protocol with three rounds of nested PCR amplified TCRbeta. TCRdb analysed the multiplex PCR reads with MiXCR anew, one entry per CDR3 protein. Altogether 76,000 or so distinct CDR3 sequences are present, around 70% being singletons, with the ten largest covering over 9.5%. RNA was extracted from bulk tissue without any cell sorting. Between August and November 2014, newly diagnosed, chemotherapy-naive lung cancer patients underwent thoracic surgery in China. Details on this clonotype: The junction does not match germline at one end; this may be a read error.

The V gene is TRBV7-3, the J gene TRBJ2-5, with 7 positions matching TRBD2. The sequenced sample consisted of lung tumor tissue. The TCR comes from a woman in her seventies with non-small cell lung cancer. In nucleotides, the CDR3 is TGTGCCAGCGCTAGCGGTTCGCAAGAGATCCAGTACTTC. This translates into CASASGSQEIQYF. The variable domain in full, completed from reference TRBV7-3 and TRBJ2-5, reads GAGVSQTPSNKVTEKGKYVELRCDPISGHTALYWYRQSLGQGPEFLIYFQGTGAADDSGLPNDRFFAVRPEGSVSTLKIQRTERGDSAVYLCASASGSQEIQYFGPGTRLLVL.